This T cell receptor (beta chain) was sequenced during a study of shared clonotypes between healthy human individuals. Study-wide background: Donors had three CD4 naive, three CD4 memory, two CD8 naive and one CD8 memory plate apiece.

Germline lookup yields CDR1 LNHDA and CDR2 SQIVND (reference sequence). This CDR3 is built from 18 residues. The trim removed 2 bases at V and 2 bases at J, leaving 11 bases unmatched. Method: immunoSEQ multiplex PCR; TCRdb's copy keeps in-frame clones and lacks some. The table lists some 660,000 clones, more than 70% of them singletons, with 1.5% to 2% in the top ten. A split of CD4+ cells into CD45RA+ naive and CD45RA-negative memory subsets was performed. V gene TRBV19 combines with J gene TRBJ1-5, with 8 positions matching TRBD1. Sequencing input: memory CD4+ T cells sorted from blood. Specified subset: CD45RA-negative fraction. This receptor was obtained from a woman aged 25 to 39 in good health. CDR3 residues: CASSIPRQGTFRNQPQHF. CDR3 DNA sequence: TGTGCCAGTAGTATACCGAGACAGGGGACGTTTCGCAATCAGCCCCAGCATTTT.